This TCR beta chain is drawn from a study of cytomegalovirus exposure and HLA in healthy donors. Study at large: Genotyping showed around 80% of some 400 donors falling in the Caucasian-associated ancestry cluster. Study-level results: Among TCR beta chains, those listed as cytomegalovirus-associated numbered over 150. Owing to their indistinguishability, certain V segments, notably TRBV6-2 and TRBV6-3, were excluded. The majority of TCR sequences were rare, yet some public TCRs appeared in many donors.

PCR involved 60 Vbeta and 13 Jbeta primers. TCRdb keeps only in-frame clones here, not all; method: immunoSEQ multiplex PCR. The sample records 95,000 to 150,000 clones, about 81% being singletons. As regards this clone: Its antigen is not known.

This CDR3 is 14 amino acids long. CDR1 SGHTA and CDR2 FQGNSA come from the germline V gene. The trim removed 5 bases at V and 6 bases at J, leaving 3 bases unmatched. The TCR sequence derives from a young woman in good health and CMV-seronegative. The chain couples TRBV7-2 to TRBJ1-4, with 10 bases identical to TRBD1. The specimen was PBMCs. The CDR3 DNA reads as TGTGCCAGCAGCCGGGACAGGGGCGATGAAAAACTGTTTTTT. Its protein product is CASSRDRGDEKLFF.